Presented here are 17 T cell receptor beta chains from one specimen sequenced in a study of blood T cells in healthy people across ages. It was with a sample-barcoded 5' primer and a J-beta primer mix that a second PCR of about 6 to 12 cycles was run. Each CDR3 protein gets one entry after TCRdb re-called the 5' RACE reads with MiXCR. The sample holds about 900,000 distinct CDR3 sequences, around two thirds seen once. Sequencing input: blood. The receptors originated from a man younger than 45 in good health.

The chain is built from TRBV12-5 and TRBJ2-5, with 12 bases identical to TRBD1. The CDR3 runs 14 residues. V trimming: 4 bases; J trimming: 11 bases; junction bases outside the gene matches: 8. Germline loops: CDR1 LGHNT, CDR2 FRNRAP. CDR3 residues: CASGSRDRGHAQYF. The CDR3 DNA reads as TGTGCTAGTGGTTCCCGGGACAGGGGGCACGCGCAGTACTTC.

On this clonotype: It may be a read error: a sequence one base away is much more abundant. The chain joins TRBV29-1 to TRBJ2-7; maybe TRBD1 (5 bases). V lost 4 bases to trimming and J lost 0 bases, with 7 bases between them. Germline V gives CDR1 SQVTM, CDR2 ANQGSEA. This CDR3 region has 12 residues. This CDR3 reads CSVGQRSYEQYF. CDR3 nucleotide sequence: TGCAGCGTTGGACAGCGCTCCTACGAGCAGTACTTC.

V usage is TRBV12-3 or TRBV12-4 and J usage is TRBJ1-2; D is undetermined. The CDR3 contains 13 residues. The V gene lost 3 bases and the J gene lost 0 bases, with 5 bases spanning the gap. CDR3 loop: CASSFTANYGYTF. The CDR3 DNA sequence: TGTGCCAGCAGTTTTACAGCTAACTATGGCTACACCTTC.

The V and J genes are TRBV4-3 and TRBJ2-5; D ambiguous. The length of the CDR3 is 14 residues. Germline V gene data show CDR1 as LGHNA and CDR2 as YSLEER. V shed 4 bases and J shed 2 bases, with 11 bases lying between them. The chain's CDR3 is CASSPTVFQETQYF. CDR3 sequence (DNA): TGCGCCAGCAGCCCCACGGTTTTTCAAGAGACCCAGTACTTC.

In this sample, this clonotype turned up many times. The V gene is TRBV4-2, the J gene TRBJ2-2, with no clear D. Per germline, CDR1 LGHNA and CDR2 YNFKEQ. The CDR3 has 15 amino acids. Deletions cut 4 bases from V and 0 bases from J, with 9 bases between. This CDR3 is CASSPSSTNTGELFF. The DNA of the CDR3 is TGTGCCAGCAGCCCTTCCTCCACGAACACCGGGGAGCTGTTTTTT.

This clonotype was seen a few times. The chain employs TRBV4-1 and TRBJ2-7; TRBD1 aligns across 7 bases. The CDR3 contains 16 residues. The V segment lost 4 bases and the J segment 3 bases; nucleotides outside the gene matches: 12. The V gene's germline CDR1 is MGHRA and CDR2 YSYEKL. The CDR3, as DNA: TGCGCCAGCAGCCCCCTAACACGAACAGGGGACTACGAGCAGTACTTC. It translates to CASSPLTRTGDYEQYF.

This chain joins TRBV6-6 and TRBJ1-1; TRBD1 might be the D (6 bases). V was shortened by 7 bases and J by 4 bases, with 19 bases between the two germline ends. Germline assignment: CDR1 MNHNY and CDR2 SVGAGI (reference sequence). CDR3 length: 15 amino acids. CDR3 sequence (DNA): TGTGCCAGCACCCCAGGTACAGGGCTGAGCACTGAAGCTTTCTTT. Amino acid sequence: CASTPGTGLSTEAFF.

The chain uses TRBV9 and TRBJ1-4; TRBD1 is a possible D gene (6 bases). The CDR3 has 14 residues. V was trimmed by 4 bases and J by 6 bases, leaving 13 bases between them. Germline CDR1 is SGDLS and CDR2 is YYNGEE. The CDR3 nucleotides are TGTGCCAGCAGCTCGACAGGTCCGGATGAAAAACTGTTTTTT. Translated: CASSSTGPDEKLFF.

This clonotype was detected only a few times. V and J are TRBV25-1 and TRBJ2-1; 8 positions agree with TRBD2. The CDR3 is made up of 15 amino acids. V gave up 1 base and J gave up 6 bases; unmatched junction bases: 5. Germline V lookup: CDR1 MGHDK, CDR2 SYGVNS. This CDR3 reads CASSESPRGGNEQFF. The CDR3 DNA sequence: TGTGCCAGCAGTGAATCCCCCCGGGGGGGCAATGAGCAGTTCTTC.

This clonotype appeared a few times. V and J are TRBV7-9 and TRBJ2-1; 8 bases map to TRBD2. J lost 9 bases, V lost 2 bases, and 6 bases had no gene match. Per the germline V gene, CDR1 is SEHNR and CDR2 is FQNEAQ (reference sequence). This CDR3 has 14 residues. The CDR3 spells CASSLTGGFGEQFF. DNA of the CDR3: TGTGCCAGCAGCTTAACGGGGGGGTTTGGTGAGCAGTTCTTC.

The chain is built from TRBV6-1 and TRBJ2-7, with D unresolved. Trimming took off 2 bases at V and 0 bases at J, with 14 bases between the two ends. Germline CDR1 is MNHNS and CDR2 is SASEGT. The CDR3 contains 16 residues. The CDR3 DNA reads TGTGCCAGCAGTGAATTCGTACAGCCACACTCCTACGAGCAGTACTTC. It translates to CASSEFVQPHSYEQYF.

The CDR3 DNA follows: TGTGCCAGCAGCTTACGTGGGGACAGCATATCCTACGAGCAGTACTTC. Its translation: CASSLRGDSISYEQYF. The chain has TRBV7-9 and TRBJ2-7; 7 bases fit TRBD1. The germline V gene has CDR1 SEHNR and CDR2 FQNEAQ (reference sequence). The ends lost 2 bases at V and 1 base at J; junction bases unmatched: 8. This CDR3 region has 16 residues.

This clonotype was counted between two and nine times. The CDR3 loop reads CASKLARIGADTQYF. The CDR3 nucleotides read TGTGCCAGCAAATTGGCGCGAATTGGTGCAGATACGCAGTATTTT. The rearrangement joins TRBV27 to TRBJ2-3; D is unclear. In germline, CDR1 is MNHEY, CDR2 SMNVEV (reference sequence). V shed 7 bases and J shed 4 bases, with 18 bases lying between them. The CDR3 spans 15 residues.

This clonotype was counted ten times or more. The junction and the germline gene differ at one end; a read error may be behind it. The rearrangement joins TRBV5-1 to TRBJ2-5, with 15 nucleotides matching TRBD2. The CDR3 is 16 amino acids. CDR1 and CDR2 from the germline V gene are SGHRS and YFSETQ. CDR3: CASSPGTSGGQETQYF. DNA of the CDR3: TGTGCCAGCAGCCCCGGGACTAGCGGGGGGCAAGAGACCCAGTACTTC.

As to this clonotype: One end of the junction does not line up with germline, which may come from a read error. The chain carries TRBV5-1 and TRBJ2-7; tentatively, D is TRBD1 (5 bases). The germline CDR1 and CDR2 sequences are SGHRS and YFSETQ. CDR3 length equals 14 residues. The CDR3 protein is CASSLTGGNYGQYF. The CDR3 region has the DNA TGCGCCAGCAGCCTTACAGGCGGTAACTACGGGCAGTACTTC.

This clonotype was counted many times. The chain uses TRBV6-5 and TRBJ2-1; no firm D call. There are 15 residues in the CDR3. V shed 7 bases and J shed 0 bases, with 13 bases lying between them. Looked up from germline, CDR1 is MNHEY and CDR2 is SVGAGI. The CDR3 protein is CASKPVLSSYNEQFF. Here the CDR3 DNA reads TGTGCCAGCAAACCGGTCTTGAGCTCCTACAATGAGCAGTTCTTC.

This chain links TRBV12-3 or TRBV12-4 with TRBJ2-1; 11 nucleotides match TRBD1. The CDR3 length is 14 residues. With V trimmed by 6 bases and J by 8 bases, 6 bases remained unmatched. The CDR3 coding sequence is TGTGCCAGCAGCCGGACAGGGGGCTTCGATGAGCAGTTCTTC. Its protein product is CASSRTGGFDEQFF.